The sequence of this T cell receptor (beta chain) was determined in a study of CD8 T cells in ankylosing spondylitis. The study's findings and limits: Apparently characteristic of ankylosing spondylitis blood was a TCR beta motif (fewer than ten highly homologous variants). Significant enrichment of disease-linked clones was reportedly seen in matched ankylosing spondylitis synovial fluid. Several of the motif variants were reported before in synovial fluid and blood from reactive arthritis.

The CDR3 runs to 16 residues. Unmatched junction bases numbered 8, after V lost 3 bases and J lost 2 bases. Germline V gene data show CDR1 as SGHKS and CDR2 as YYEKEE (reference sequence). This clonotype was detected many times. Antigen unknown. TCRdb called the 5' RACE reads again in MiXCR, with one record for every CDR3 protein. The repertoire consists of about 130,000 distinct CDR3 sequences, with approximately 6.8% occurring once and the leading ten covering more than 9%. This receptor was taken from a male donor with ankylosing spondylitis or in good health (not recorded which). This chain connects TRBV5-5 to TRBJ2-3; 8 bases agree with TRBD1. Input material: blood, either unsorted or a sorted T cell fraction (not recorded which). CDR3: CASSSTGQGYTDTQYF. CDR3 in DNA: TGTGCCAGCAGCTCCACCGGACAGGGCTACACAGATACGCAGTATTTT. The full variable domain, its missing parts supplied by reference TRBV5-5 and TRBJ2-3, is DAGVTQSPTHLIKTRGQQVTLRCSPISGHKSVSWYQQVLGQGPQFIFQYYEKEERGRGNFPDRFSARQFPNYSSELNVNALLLGDSALYLCASSSTGQGYTDTQYFGPGTRLTVL.